A few counts support the clone carrying this T cell receptor beta chain. Its antigen remains unidentified. This specimen comes from a study of CD8 T cells in ankylosing spondylitis. General observations from the study: Existing reports had already noted some motif variants in reactive arthritis synovial fluid and blood. Ankylosing spondylitis blood appeared to be characterized by a TCR beta motif of roughly eight highly homologous variants. Significantly higher representation of disease-linked clones was reported for matched ankylosing spondylitis synovial fluid. Clones linked with disease were CD8+ and fairly uncommon in the peripheral blood.

CDR3 length: 13 amino acids. Germline-derived CDR1 and CDR2 are SGHRS and YFSETQ. V was pared by 1 base and J by 7 bases, with 12 bases between. Using quantitative 5'-RACE with molecular barcodes, the authors made TCR beta libraries. TCRdb ran MiXCR on the 5' RACE reads and lists one entry per CDR3 protein. Among under 950,000 distinct CDR3 sequences listed, 15% to 20% were seen once. The material sequenced was blood, either unsorted or a sorted T cell fraction (not recorded which). This receptor was identified in a male donor with ankylosing spondylitis. The rearrangement links TRBV5-1 to TRBJ2-7; D gene unclear. This chain's CDR3 is CASSLPLPGEQYF. The CDR3 region has the DNA TGCGCCAGCAGCTTGCCCTTACCGGGTGAGCAGTACTTC.